This entry lists 4 T cell receptor beta chains sequenced from one sample in a study of T cells in Graves' hyperthyroidism and ophthalmopathy. Authors of the study amplified TCR beta CDR3 regions from RNA transcripts. An initial round of RT-PCR targeting the TCR CDR3 relied on the HTBI primer set. Each CDR3 protein gets one entry after TCRdb re-called the multiplex PCR reads with MiXCR. The top ten hold 49% of the sample, which has under 350,000 distinct CDR3 sequences, 15% to 20% seen once. Sequencing was carried out using blood. These receptors all come from a woman aged 45-60 years with Graves' hyperthyroidism.

This clonotype was recorded many times. V gene TRBV5-1 combines with J gene TRBJ2-3, with D possibly TRBD2 on 5 matching bases. V lost 0 bases and J lost 0, with 11 bases in between. The CDR3 covers 16 residues. CDR1 is SGHRS, CDR2 YFSETQ, per germline. The CDR3 region is CASSLALATSTDTQYF. The CDR3 DNA sequence: TGCGCCAGCAGCTTGGCTCTAGCAACTAGCACAGATACGCAGTATTTT.

This clonotype was seen repeatedly, ten times or more. V and J are TRBV2 and TRBJ2-1; 14 nucleotides agree with TRBD2. Germline CDR1 reads SNHLY; CDR2 reads FYNNEI. The CDR3 has 16 residues. V shed 8 bases, J shed 9 bases, and the junction held 12 bases outside the gene matches. This chain's CDR3 is CASSDRLAGGLSEQFF. As DNA, the CDR3 is TGTGCCAGCTCAGACAGACTAGCGGGGGGGCTAAGTGAGCAGTTCTTC.

The CDR3 DNA reads TGTGCCAGCAGTTTTCGGGGGGCCGGCAATCAGCCCCAGCATTTT. This codes for CASSFRGAGNQPQHF. This chain links TRBV27 with TRBJ1-5; TRBD1 is a possible D gene (6 bases). Germline CDR1 is MNHEY and CDR2 is SMNVEV (reference sequence). V was shortened by 3 bases and J by 2 bases, with 11 bases between the two germline ends. CDR3 length: 15 amino acids.

This clonotype was detected a few times. The chain recombines TRBV11-2 with TRBJ2-1; tentative D call: TRBD2 (5 bases). The CDR3 is made up of 12 amino acids. The germline V gene encodes CDR1 SGHAT and CDR2 FQNNGV. The ends were cut back, 5 bases at V and 10 bases at J, with 12 bases in the middle. The CDR3 sequence is CASSLLGLEQFF. The CDR3 nucleotides read TGTGCCAGCAGCCTACTAGGGCTCGAGCAGTTCTTC.